The 22 T cell receptor beta chains below were found in one sample sequenced in a study of siplizumab effects on memory and regulatory T cells. Only in-frame clones appear in the TCRdb table, and some are missing; sequencing was by immunoSEQ multiplex PCR. The data show some 110,000 clones, about 95% seen once. Sequencing was done on a sample of non-Treg CD4+ T cells sorted from blood. The receptors stem from a human donor in good health.

This clone was detected once. The chain has TRBV14 and TRBJ2-1; a possible D gene is TRBD1 (6 bases). From germline, CDR1 is SGHDN and CDR2 FVKESK. Trimming pared 4 bases from V and 10 bases from J, leaving 11 bases between. This CDR3 region has 12 residues. In nucleotides, the CDR3 is TGTGCCAGCAGCCGCACAGGGAACGAGCAGTTCTTC. This gives the protein CASSRTGNEQFF.

V is TRBV7-3 and J is TRBJ2-1; D unresolved. Deletions cut 1 base from V and 0 bases from J, with 7 bases between. The CDR3 runs to 15 residues. Germline V gene sequence: CDR1 SGHTA, CDR2 FQGTGA. Here the CDR3 reads CASSLRQSSYNEQFF. CDR3 nucleotides: TGTGCCAGCAGCTTAAGGCAAAGCTCCTACAATGAGCAGTTCTTC.

A note on this clone: Other DNA variants within this sample encode the same CDR3. The rearrangement joins TRBV5-1 to TRBJ2-1; D is uncertain. The CDR3 has 13 amino acids. In germline, CDR1 is SGHRS, CDR2 YFSETQ. Trimming took off 4 bases at V and 10 bases at J, with 15 bases between the two ends. CDR3 protein: CASSLEFTAEQFF. The DNA for the CDR3 is TGCGCCAGCAGCCTGGAGTTTACGGCAGAGCAGTTCTTC.

The chain uses TRBV19 and TRBJ1-5; tentative D call: TRBD1 (6 bases). This CDR3 is 15 amino acids long. The V end was cut by 4 bases, the J end by 4 bases, with 14 bases between. In germline, CDR1 is LNHDA, CDR2 SQIVND (reference sequence). CDR3 coding DNA: TGTGCCAGTAGTACCACAGGGAAAATGAATCAGCCCCAGCATTTT. Encoded protein: CASSTTGKMNQPQHF.

CDR3 bases: TGTGCCAGCAGCACACCAAGGACCACTATTTACAATGAGCAGTTCTTC. Its protein product is CASSTPRTTIYNEQFF. The V call is TRBV7-8, the J call TRBJ2-1, with no clear D. With 5 bases removed from V and 4 bases from J, the gap between germline ends came to 18 bases. Looked up from germline, CDR1 is SGHVS and CDR2 is FQNEAQ. The CDR3 length is 16 residues.

This rearrangement joins TRBV7-3 to TRBJ2-3; D might be TRBD1 (5 bases). Germline assignment: CDR1 SGHTA and CDR2 FQGTGA. Trimming removed 5 bases from V and 4 bases from J, with 13 bases in between. The CDR3 extends over 14 amino acids. The DNA for the CDR3 is TGTGCCAGCAGCCCCCAAAAAGGGGCAGATACGCAGTATTTT. This encodes CASSPQKGADTQYF.

The chain combines TRBV18 with TRBJ1-1; D not certain. This CDR3 has 15 amino acids. Germline V CDR1 and CDR2: KGHSH, LQKENI. Trimming shortened V by 0 bases and J by 1 base, and 9 bases separated the two germline ends. The CDR3 region is CASSPPGTENTEAFF. The CDR3 DNA follows: TGTGCCAGCTCACCACCGGGAACAGAGAACACTGAAGCTTTCTTT.

The chain uses TRBV5-1 and TRBJ1-4, with TRBD1 identical over 7 bases. V lost 3 bases and J lost 2; bases outside the gene matches: 10. The CDR3 consists of 17 residues. CDR1 SGHRS and CDR2 YFSETQ come from the germline V gene. CDR3 in amino acids: CASSSTPDRVTNEKLFF. The CDR3 DNA follows: TGCGCCAGCAGCTCGACCCCAGACAGGGTTACTAATGAAAAACTGTTTTTT.

V and J are TRBV6-5 and TRBJ2-1; D is unclear. The CDR3 spans 12 residues. Germline loops: CDR1 MNHEY, CDR2 SVGAGI. V was clipped by 4 bases and J by 7 bases, with 8 bases between them. Written as DNA, the CDR3 is TGTGCCAGCAGTTCGTGGGATAATGAGCAGTTCTTC. It yields the protein CASSSWDNEQFF.

This chain connects TRBV5-5 to TRBJ2-3; TRBD2 agrees at 15 bases. The CDR3 runs 17 residues. Germline assignment: CDR1 SGHKS and CDR2 YYEKEE (reference sequence). Losses at the gene ends were 1 base for V and 9 bases for J; bases not matched to a gene: 9. The CDR3: CASSLRGLAGGWITQYF. The CDR3 coding sequence is TGTGCCAGCAGCTTGAGGGGACTAGCGGGAGGTTGGATCACGCAGTATTTT.

The rearrangement uses TRBV7-8 and TRBJ2-6; D ambiguous. Looked up from germline, CDR1 is SGHVS and CDR2 is FQNEAQ. Trimming shortened V by 4 bases and J by 1 base, and 17 bases separated the two germline ends. The CDR3 length is 18 residues. The CDR3 DNA reads as TGTGCCAGCAGCTCCCTGCAGATTCTTACTTCTGGGGCCAACGTCCTGACTTTC. Its protein is CASSSLQILTSGANVLTF.

The V call is TRBV21-1, the J call TRBJ1-1. TRBV21-1 is described as a pseudogene. The CDR3 has 17 amino acids. The CDR3 DNA sequence: TGTGCCAGCAGCAAAGGTGTGGGAAGGGTAATGAACACTGAAGCTTTCTTT. Its protein is CASSKGVGRVMNTEAFF.

The J gene is TRBJ2-5, the V gene TRBV2; maybe TRBD1 (5 bases). Trimming removed 4 bases from V and 4 bases from J, with 13 bases in between. Germline values: CDR1 SNHLY, CDR2 FYNNEI. CDR3 size: 14 residues. CDR3 in amino acids: CASSVGRAVETQYF. In DNA, the CDR3 is TGTGCCAGCAGTGTTGGCAGGGCCGTAGAGACCCAGTACTTC.

V and J are TRBV19 and TRBJ1-4, with 11 nucleotides matching TRBD1. Germline V CDR1 and CDR2: LNHDA, SQIVND (reference sequence). The CDR3 extends over 15 amino acids. The V and J ends lost 6 bases and 8 bases, in that order; junction bases with no gene match: 8. The CDR3, as DNA: TGTGCCAGTAGCCTCCTCGGGACAGGGGGAGAAAAACTGTTTTTT. It yields the protein CASSLLGTGGEKLFF.

V and J are TRBV5-5 and TRBJ2-5; 7 nucleotides line up with TRBD2. The CDR3 has 15 amino acids. V was clipped by 0 bases and J by 5 bases; unmatched bases: 7. CDR1 is SGHKS and CDR2 is YYEKEE in the germline V gene (reference sequence). The CDR3 here is CASSLVSAGEETQYF. The CDR3 nucleotides are TGTGCCAGCAGCTTGGTATCGGCGGGGGAGGAGACCCAGTACTTC.

This chain connects TRBV5-1 to TRBJ1-1; 9 bases fit TRBD1. The V and J ends lost 4 bases and 2 bases, in that order; junction bases with no gene match: 6. The CDR3 has 15 amino acids. Germline values: CDR1 SGHRS, CDR2 YFSETQ. The CDR3 here is CASSITGGRNTEAFF. The CDR3 nucleotides read TGCGCCAGCAGCATCACAGGGGGCAGAAACACTGAAGCTTTCTTT.

This chain uses TRBV7-2 with TRBJ2-1, with 8 bases that match TRBD1. The germline CDR1 and CDR2 sequences are SGHTA and FQGNSA. With 5 bases clipped from V and 2 bases from J, the junction kept 11 bases outside the gene matches. CDR3 length equals 17 residues. The CDR3 region has the DNA TGTGCCAGCAGCCGAGACAGGGGAGGTTGGACCTACAATGAGCAGTTCTTC. This codes for CASSRDRGGWTYNEQFF. The variable domain in full, with the rest retrieved from reference TRBV7-2 and TRBJ2-1, is GAGVSQSPSNKVTEKGKDVELRCDPISGHTALYWYRQSLGQGLEFLIYFQGNSAPDKSGLPSDRFSAERTGGSVSTLTIQRTQQEDSAVYLCASSRDRGGWTYNEQFFGPGTRLTVL.

V is TRBV7-9 and J is TRBJ2-2; D is unclear. Germline V gives CDR1 SEHNR, CDR2 FQNEAQ (reference sequence). The V end lost 7 bases, the J end lost 1 base, and 10 bases lay between the germline ends. The CDR3 length is 14 residues. This chain's CDR3 is CASTSNVNTGELFF. In nucleotides, the CDR3 is TGTGCCAGCACCTCTAACGTGAACACCGGGGAGCTGTTTTTT.

V and J are TRBV29-1 and TRBJ1-1; D uncertain. This CDR3 has 13 amino acids. V was cut by 4 bases and J by 0 bases, with 9 bases left in between. Germline V gives CDR1 SQVTM, CDR2 ANQGSEA. CDR3 coding DNA: TGCAGCGTTGCAGATATCATGAACACTGAAGCTTTCTTT. It encodes CSVADIMNTEAFF.

V gene TRBV5-1 combines with J gene TRBJ1-2; 7 bases are a match to TRBD1. J was trimmed by 2 bases and V by 4 bases; bases with no gene match: 5. Germline CDR1 reads SGHRS; CDR2 reads YFSETQ. This CDR3 comprises 14 residues. The CDR3 sequence: CASSTGQVNYGYTF. Here the CDR3 DNA reads TGCGCCAGCAGCACAGGACAGGTGAACTATGGCTACACCTTC.

The CDR3 reads CSVEPHPGRGWAQHF. CDR3 nucleotide sequence: TGCAGCGTTGAGCCCCACCCAGGTCGGGGGTGGGCCCAGCATTTT. The J gene is TRBJ1-5, the V gene TRBV29-1, with a weak D call TRBD1 (5 bases). CDR3 length: 15 residues. Trimming pared 3 bases from V and 11 bases from J, leaving 23 bases between. Germline CDR1 SQVTM, CDR2 ANQGSEA. Drawing the rest from reference TRBV29-1 and TRBJ1-5, the complete variable domain is SAVISQKPSRDICQRGTSLTIQCQVDSQVTMMFWYRQQPGQSLTLIATANQGSEATYESGFVIDKFPISRPNLTFSTLTVSNMSPEDSSIYLCSVEPHPGRGWAQHFGDGTRLSIL.

V and J are TRBV2 and TRBJ1-6, with D hard to call. Trimming shortened V by 5 bases and J by 2 bases, and 10 bases separated the two germline ends. The germline gives CDR1 SNHLY, CDR2 FYNNEI. The CDR3 is 15 residues long. CDR3 region: CASSSLSPYNSPLHF. For the CDR3, the DNA is TGTGCCAGCAGTTCCCTTAGCCCCTATAATTCACCCCTCCACTTT.